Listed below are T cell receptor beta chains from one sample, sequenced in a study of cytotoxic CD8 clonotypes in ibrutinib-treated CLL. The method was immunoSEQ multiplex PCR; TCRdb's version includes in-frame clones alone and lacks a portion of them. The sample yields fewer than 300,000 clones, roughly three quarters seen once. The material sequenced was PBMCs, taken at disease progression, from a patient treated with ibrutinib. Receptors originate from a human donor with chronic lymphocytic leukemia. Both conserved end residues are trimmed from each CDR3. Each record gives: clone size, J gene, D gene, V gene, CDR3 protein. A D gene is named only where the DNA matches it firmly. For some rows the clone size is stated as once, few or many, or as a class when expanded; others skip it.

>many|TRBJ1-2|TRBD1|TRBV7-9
ASSSQTGLGYT
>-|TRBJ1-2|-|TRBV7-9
ASSSRTGGYT
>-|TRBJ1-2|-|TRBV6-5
ARGRSGYT
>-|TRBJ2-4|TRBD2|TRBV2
ASSRGGGDKNIQY
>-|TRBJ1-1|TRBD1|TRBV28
ASSLDRVTEAF
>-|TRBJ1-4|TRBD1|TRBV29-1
SVAHRGFNEKLF
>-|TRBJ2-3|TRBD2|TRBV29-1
SVGLAGFSY
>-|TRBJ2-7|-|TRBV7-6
ASSLSWGNALHEQY
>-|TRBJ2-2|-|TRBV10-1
ASSEWPSTGELF
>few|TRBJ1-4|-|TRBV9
ASSVGGRRANEKLF
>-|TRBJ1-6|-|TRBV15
ATSRVGPGRNSPLH
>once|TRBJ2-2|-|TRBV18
ASSPPRPVITGELF
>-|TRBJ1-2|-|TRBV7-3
ASSLEAQGPVYGYT
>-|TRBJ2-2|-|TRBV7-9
ASNLQGGPGELF
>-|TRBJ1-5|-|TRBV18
ASSPLPPYSNQPQH
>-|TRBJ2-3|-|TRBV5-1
ASRGSTDTQY
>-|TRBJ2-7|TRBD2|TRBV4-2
ASSQDPGVAGGIYEQY
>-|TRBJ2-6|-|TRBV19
ASSSTTYSGANVLT
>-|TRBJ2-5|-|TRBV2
ASIYQETQY
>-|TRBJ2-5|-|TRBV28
ASSNRDRETQY
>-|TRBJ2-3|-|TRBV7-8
ASSLADRPLGWDTQY
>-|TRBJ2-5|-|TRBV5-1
ASSSRTSQETQY
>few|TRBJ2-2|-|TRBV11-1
ASSRLGTGELF
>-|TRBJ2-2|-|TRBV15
ATSRGGANTGELF
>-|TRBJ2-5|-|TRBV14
ASSQGIGTQY
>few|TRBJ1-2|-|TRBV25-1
ASSVGYGYT
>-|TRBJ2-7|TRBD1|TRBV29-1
SVARGTGGYYEQY
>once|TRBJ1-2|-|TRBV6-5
ASSYSSTLNYGYT
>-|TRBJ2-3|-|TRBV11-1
ASSRWDGVRPDTQY
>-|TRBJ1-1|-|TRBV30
AWSTYREGCTEAF
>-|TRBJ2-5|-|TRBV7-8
ASSLGVGKWETQY
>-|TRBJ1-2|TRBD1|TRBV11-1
ASSFGWGQPLSGYT
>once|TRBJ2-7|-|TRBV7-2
ASSLGRYEQY
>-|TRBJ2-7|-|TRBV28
ASRRFRRVLDEQY
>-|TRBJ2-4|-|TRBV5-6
ASSLAQLLVYAKNIQY
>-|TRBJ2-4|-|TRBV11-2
ASSLDRRAAKNIQY
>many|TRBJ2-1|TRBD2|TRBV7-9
ASSLGLAGDEQF
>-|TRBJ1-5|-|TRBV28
ASSLSGPLRPQH
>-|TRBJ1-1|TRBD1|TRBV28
ASGTGVNTEAF
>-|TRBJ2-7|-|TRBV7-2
ASSLVMRYEQY
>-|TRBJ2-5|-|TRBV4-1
ASSQELPSRETQY
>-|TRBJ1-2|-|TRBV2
ASMVGNYGYT
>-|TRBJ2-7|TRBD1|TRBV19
ASRSGTGASYEQY